The source of this T cell receptor (beta chain) is a study of early T cells in non-severe SARS-CoV-2 infection. TCRdb reprocessed the 5' RACE reads via MiXCR and lists one record per CDR3 protein. Found here are 75,000 or so distinct CDR3 sequences, approximately 12% of them singletons; the top ten hold around 5.8%. This sequence originates from an adult who was a healthcare worker with PCR-confirmed SARS-CoV-2 infection or an uninfected control (not recorded which). The sample was whole blood.

CDR3 amino acids: CSGRAGNTIYF. The DNA of the CDR3 is TGCAGCGGTCGAGCAGGAAACACCATATATTTT. The V gene is TRBV29-1, the J gene TRBJ1-3; D not certain. This CDR3 spans 11 amino acids. Germline lookup yields CDR1 SQVTM and CDR2 ANQGSEA. Deletions cut 7 bases from V and 4 bases from J, with 8 bases between.